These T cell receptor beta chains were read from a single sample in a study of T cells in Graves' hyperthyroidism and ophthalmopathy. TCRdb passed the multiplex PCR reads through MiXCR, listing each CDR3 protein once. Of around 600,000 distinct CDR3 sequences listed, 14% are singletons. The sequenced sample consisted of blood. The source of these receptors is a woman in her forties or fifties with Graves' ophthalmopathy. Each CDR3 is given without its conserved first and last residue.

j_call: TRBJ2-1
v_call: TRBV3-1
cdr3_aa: ASSQVLAGNEQF

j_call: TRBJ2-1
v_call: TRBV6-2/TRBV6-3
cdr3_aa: ASSTFGTQYNEQF

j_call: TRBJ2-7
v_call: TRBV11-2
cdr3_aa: ASSWGGASYEQY

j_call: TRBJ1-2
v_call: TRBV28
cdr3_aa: ASSLGPGPVNYGYT

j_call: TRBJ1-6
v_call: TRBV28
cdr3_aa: ASSLYGQGGSPLH

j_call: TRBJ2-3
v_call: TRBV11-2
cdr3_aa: ASSLPSSLGGPTDTQY

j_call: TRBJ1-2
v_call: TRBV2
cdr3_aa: ASSEGAGAEKPYGYT

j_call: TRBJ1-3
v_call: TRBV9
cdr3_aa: ASSVASGQANTIY

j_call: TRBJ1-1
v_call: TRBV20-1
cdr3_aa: SASRTGGFDTEAF

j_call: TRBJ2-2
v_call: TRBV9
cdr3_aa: ASSVAPGELF